The clone carrying this T cell receptor beta chain was observed many times. Its matching antigen is unknown. This entry comes from a study of T cells after yellow fever vaccination. The length of the CDR3 is 13 residues. The ends were cut back, 2 bases at V and 6 bases at J, with 7 bases in the middle. Germline V gene data show CDR1 as MNHEY and CDR2 as SMNVEV (reference sequence). Each CDR3 protein is one row after TCRdb ran MiXCR on the 5' RACE reads. The sample lists approximately 120,000 distinct CDR3 sequences, around 7.7% occurring once. Study outcomes and limitations: Detected again after the booster were most primary-vaccination clones, at nearly 97% CD4 and 80% to 90% CD8.

The clonotype comes from a man aged 18 to 30 who received the YFV17D yellow fever vaccine. Sequencing was performed on CD4+ T cells sorted from PBMCs, taken less than 11 days after the first yellow fever vaccination. The V gene is TRBV27, the J gene TRBJ2-2; no clear D gene. CDR3 residues: CASSLTTPGELFF. CDR3 nucleotide sequence: TGTGCCAGCAGTTTAACAACCCCCGGGGAGCTGTTTTTT.